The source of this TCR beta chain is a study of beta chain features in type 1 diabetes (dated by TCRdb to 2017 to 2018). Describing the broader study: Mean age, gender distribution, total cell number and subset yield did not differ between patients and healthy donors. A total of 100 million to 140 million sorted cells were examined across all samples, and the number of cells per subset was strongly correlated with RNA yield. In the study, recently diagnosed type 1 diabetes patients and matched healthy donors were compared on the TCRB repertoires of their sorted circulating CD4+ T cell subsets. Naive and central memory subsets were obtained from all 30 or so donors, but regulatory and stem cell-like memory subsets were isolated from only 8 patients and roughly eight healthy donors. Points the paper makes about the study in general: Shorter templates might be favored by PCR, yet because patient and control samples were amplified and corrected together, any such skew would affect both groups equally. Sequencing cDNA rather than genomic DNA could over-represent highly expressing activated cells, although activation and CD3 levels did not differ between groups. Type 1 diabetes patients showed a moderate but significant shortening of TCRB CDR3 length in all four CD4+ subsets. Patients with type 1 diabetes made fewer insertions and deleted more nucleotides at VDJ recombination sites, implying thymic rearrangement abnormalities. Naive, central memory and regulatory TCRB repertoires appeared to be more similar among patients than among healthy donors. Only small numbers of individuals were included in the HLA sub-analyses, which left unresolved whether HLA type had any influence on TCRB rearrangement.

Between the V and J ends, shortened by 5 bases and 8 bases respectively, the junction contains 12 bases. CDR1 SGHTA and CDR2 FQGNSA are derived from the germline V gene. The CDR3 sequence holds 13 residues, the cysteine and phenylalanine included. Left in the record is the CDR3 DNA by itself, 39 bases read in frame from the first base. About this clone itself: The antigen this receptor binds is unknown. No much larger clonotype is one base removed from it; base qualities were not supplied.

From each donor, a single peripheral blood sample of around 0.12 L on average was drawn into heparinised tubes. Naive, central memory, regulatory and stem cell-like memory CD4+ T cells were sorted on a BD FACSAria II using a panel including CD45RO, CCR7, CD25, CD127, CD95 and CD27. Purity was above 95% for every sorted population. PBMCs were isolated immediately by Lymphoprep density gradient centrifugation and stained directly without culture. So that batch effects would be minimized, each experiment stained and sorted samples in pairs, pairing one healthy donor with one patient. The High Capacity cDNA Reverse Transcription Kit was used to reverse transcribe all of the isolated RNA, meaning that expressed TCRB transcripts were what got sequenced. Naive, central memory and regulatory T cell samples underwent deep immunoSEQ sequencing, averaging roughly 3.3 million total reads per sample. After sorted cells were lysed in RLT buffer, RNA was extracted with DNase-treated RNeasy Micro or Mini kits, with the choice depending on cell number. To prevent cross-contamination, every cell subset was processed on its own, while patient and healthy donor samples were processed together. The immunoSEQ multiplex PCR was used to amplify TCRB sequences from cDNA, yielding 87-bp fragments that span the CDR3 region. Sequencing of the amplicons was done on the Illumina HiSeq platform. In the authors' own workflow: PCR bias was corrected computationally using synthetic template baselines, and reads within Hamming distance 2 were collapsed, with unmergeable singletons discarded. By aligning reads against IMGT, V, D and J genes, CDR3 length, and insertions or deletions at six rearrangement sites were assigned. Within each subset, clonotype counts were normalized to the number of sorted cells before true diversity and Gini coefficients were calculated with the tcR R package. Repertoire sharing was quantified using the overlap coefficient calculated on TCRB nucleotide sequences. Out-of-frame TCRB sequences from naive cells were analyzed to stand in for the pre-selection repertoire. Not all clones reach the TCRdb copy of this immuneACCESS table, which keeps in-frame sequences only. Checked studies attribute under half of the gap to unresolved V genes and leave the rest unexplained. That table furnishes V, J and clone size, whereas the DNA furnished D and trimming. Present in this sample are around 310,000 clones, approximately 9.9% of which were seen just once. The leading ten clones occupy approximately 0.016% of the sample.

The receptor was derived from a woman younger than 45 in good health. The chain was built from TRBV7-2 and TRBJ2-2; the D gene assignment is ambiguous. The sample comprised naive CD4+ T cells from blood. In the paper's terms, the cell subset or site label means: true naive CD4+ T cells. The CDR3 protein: CASSEKTGGELFF. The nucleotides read TGTGCCAGCAGCGAGAAGACTGGAGGGGAGCTGTTTTTT.